This TCR beta chain was documented in a study of blood T cells in healthy people across ages. It was with a sample-barcoded 5' primer and a J-beta primer mix that a second PCR of roughly 6 to 12 cycles was run. Per-sample output comprised a minimum of 2.5 million paired-end reads containing CDR3. TCRdb ran MiXCR on the 5' RACE reads and lists one entry per CDR3 protein. The table has roughly 800,000 distinct CDR3 sequences, about 34% seen once. CDR1 MRHNA and CDR2 SNTAGT come from the germline V gene. The V segment lost 8 bases and the J segment 4 bases; nucleotides outside the gene matches: 17. The length of the CDR3 is 17 residues.

Sequenced material: blood. This receptor was taken from a man younger than 35 in good health. This chain uses TRBV6-4 with TRBJ2-3; 8 bases map to TRBD2. In DNA form, the CDR3 reads TGTGCCAGCCCCGGGACTAGAAATGGTTTGTCAGCAGATACGCAGTATTTT. Protein sequence: CASPGTRNGLSADTQYF.